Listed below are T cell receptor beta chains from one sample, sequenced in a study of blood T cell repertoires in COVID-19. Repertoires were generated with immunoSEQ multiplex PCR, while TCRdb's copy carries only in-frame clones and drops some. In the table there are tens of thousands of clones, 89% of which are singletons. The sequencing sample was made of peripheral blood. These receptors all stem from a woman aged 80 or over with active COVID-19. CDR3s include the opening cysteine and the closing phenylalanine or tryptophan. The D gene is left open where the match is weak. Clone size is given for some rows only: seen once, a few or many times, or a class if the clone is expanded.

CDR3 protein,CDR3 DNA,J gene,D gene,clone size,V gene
CASRLDRSYGYTF,TGTGCCAGCCGGCTAGACAGGTCCTATGGCTACACCTTC,TRBJ1-2,NA,NA,TRBV6-5
CASSLNGRALETQYF,TGTGCCAGCAGCTTAAACGGGAGGGCCCTAGAGACCCAGTACTTC,TRBJ2-5,TRBD2,NA,TRBV7-3
CASSDSRGRETQYF,TGTGCCAGCAGTGACTCTCGCGGGAGAGAGACCCAGTACTTC,TRBJ2-5,TRBD2,NA,TRBV2
CASRGDREVNEQFF,TGTGCCAGCAGGGGGGACAGGGAGGTCAATGAGCAGTTCTTC,TRBJ2-1,TRBD1,once,TRBV2
CASSALTGQNTGELFF,TGTGCCAGCAGCGCGTTGACAGGGCAGAACACCGGGGAGCTGTTTTTT,TRBJ2-2,TRBD1,NA,TRBV9
CASSMTSKQETQYF,TGTGCCAGCAGCATGACTAGCAAACAAGAGACCCAGTACTTC,TRBJ2-5,TRBD2,NA,TRBV28
CASSYDGTAYGYTF,TGTGCCAGCAGTTACGACGGGACAGCCTATGGCTACACCTTC,TRBJ1-2,TRBD1,NA,TRBV6-2/TRBV6-3
CASSPEGGLGQFF,TGTGCCAGCAGCCCAGAAGGCGGTCTGGGGCAGTTCTTC,TRBJ2-1,NA,NA,TRBV11-2
CSASKVRTYYGYTF,TGCAGTGCTAGTAAAGTCCGAACTTACTATGGCTACACCTTC,TRBJ1-2,NA,once,TRBV20-1
CASRDYRGAGISEAFF,TGTGCCAGCAGGGATTACAGGGGGGCTGGAATCTCTGAAGCTTTCTTT,TRBJ1-1,TRBD1,NA,TRBV11-1
CASSPQRSSYNEQFF,TGTGCCAGCTCACCACAGCGCTCCTCCTACAATGAGCAGTTCTTC,TRBJ2-1,NA,NA,TRBV18
CASTRTSGSSREQYF,TGTGCCAGCACCCGGACTAGCGGGAGTAGCAGAGAGCAGTACTTC,TRBJ2-7,TRBD2,NA,TRBV7-2
CASSLGRGSYNEQFF,TGTGCCAGCAGCTTAGGTAGGGGCTCCTACAATGAGCAGTTCTTC,TRBJ2-1,NA,NA,TRBV11-3
CASSNAGVGTQYF,TGTGCCAGCAGTAACGCGGGAGTTGGGACCCAGTACTTC,TRBJ2-5,TRBD2,NA,TRBV12-3/TRBV12-4
CASCPSSGDIQYF,TGCGCCAGTTGCCCGAGTAGCGGGGACATTCAGTACTTC,TRBJ2-4,TRBD2,NA,TRBV5-1
CASSPGGGWHSYEQYF,TGTGCCAGCAGCCCCGGGGGGGGTTGGCACTCCTACGAGCAGTACTTC,TRBJ2-7,TRBD2,NA,TRBV9
CASSPRLNEKLFF,TGTGCCAGTTCCCCGAGATTAAATGAAAAACTGTTTTTT,TRBJ1-4,NA,NA,TRBV19
CASSLEQGYIQYF,TGTGCCAGCAGTTTGGAACAGGGCTACATTCAGTACTTC,TRBJ2-4,NA,NA,TRBV28
CASSRLAGEQFF,TGTGCCAGCAGTCGACTAGCGGGTGAGCAGTTCTTC,TRBJ2-1,TRBD2,few,TRBV9
CASSLYRLTGSYNEQFF,TGTGCCAGTAGCCTATATCGGTTGACGGGCTCCTACAATGAGCAGTTCTTC,TRBJ2-1,NA,NA,TRBV19
CASSESGGRIQYF,TGTGCCAGCAGTGAATCAGGTGGGAGGATTCAGTACTTC,TRBJ2-4,NA,NA,TRBV6-1
CASRPPGTGANVLTF,TGTGCCAGCAGGCCACCGGGGACTGGGGCCAACGTCCTGACTTTC,TRBJ2-6,NA,NA,TRBV7-2
CASSWPTSGPYEQYF,TGTGCCAGCAGCTGGCCGACTAGCGGACCCTACGAGCAGTACTTC,TRBJ2-7,TRBD2,once,TRBV5-6
CAWSASGADEQYF,TGTGCCTGGAGTGCGTCAGGGGCCGACGAGCAGTACTTC,TRBJ2-7,NA,once,TRBV30
CASRLGLRDIQYF,TGTGCCAGCAGGCTGGGACTAAGGGACATTCAGTACTTC,TRBJ2-4,TRBD2,NA,TRBV28
CASSLGGYEQYF,TGTGCCAGCAGTTTGGGAGGTTACGAGCAGTACTTC,TRBJ2-7,NA,NA,TRBV28
CATSRGQGATNEKLFF,TGTGCCACCAGCAGAGGCCAGGGGGCAACTAATGAAAAACTGTTTTTT,TRBJ1-4,TRBD1,once,TRBV15
CASSLTGFGDNEQFF,TGTGCCAGCAGCTTAACTGGGTTCGGGGACAATGAGCAGTTCTTC,TRBJ2-1,NA,NA,TRBV7-3
CASSHGQGWEKLFF,TGCGCCAGCAGCCATGGACAGGGGTGGGAAAAACTGTTTTTT,TRBJ1-4,TRBD1,NA,TRBV5-1
CSACVGDRTYEQYF,TGCAGCGCATGTGTTGGGGACAGGACCTACGAGCAGTACTTC,TRBJ2-7,TRBD1,NA,TRBV29-1
CASRDRITADTQYF,TGTGCCAGCCGGGACAGGATAACGGCAGATACGCAGTATTTT,TRBJ2-3,TRBD1,NA,TRBV19
CASSVVGRGQETQYF,TGTGCCAGCAGCGTAGTTGGCAGGGGGCAAGAGACCCAGTACTTC,TRBJ2-5,TRBD1,NA,TRBV9
CASFGELNTEAFF,TGCGCCAGCTTCGGGGAATTGAACACTGAAGCTTTCTTT,TRBJ1-1,NA,NA,TRBV10-2
CASGFYSGSPYNEQFF,TGTGCTAGTGGTTTCTATAGCGGGAGTCCCTACAATGAGCAGTTCTTC,TRBJ2-1,TRBD2,NA,TRBV12-5
CASSGRARTDTQYF,TGTGCCAGCAGCGGGAGGGCCCGCACAGATACGCAGTATTTT,TRBJ2-3,TRBD2,NA,TRBV7-3
CASSWGSSGKETQYF,TGCGCCAGCAGCTGGGGCTCTAGCGGGAAAGAGACCCAGTACTTC,TRBJ2-5,TRBD2,NA,TRBV5-1
CASSAEGARSSGSSYNEQFF,TGTGCCAGCAGCGCAGAAGGGGCCAGGTCTAGCGGGAGCTCCTACAATGAGCAGTTCTTC,TRBJ2-1,TRBD2,NA,TRBV9
CASSLAFGLAASLQETQYF,TGTGCCAGCAGCTTGGCTTTCGGACTAGCGGCTTCCCTCCAAGAGACCCAGTACTTC,TRBJ2-5,TRBD2,NA,TRBV5-5
CASSSRVPGEKLFF,TGTGCCAGCAGTTCCAGGGTCCCAGGTGAAAAACTGTTTTTT,TRBJ1-4,NA,NA,TRBV28
CASSPTGSTDTQYF,TGCGCCAGCAGCCCCACGGGTTCCACAGATACGCAGTATTTT,TRBJ2-3,NA,once,TRBV5-1
CASSPRQGFNNYEQYF,TGTGCCAGCAGCCCCAGACAGGGGTTTAACAACTACGAGCAGTACTTC,TRBJ2-7,TRBD1,NA,TRBV7-8
CASTEQLYNEQFF,TGTGCCAGCACAGAACAGCTGTACAATGAGCAGTTCTTC,TRBJ2-1,NA,once,TRBV6-5
CASGLGTGPTDTQYF,TGTGCTAGTGGTTTAGGGACAGGGCCCACAGATACGCAGTATTTT,TRBJ2-3,TRBD1,NA,TRBV12-5
CASSLDGPLFLSGYTF,TGTGCCAGCAGCTTAGATGGGCCGCTTTTCTTATCGGGCTACACCTTC,TRBJ1-2,NA,NA,TRBV7-2
CASSLRAGSRGTDTQYF,TGTGCCAGCAGCTTAAGGGCGGGGTCACGGGGCACAGATACGCAGTATTTT,TRBJ2-3,NA,NA,TRBV7-2
CAISAGTANEQFF,TGTGCCATCAGTGCCGGGACTGCCAATGAGCAGTTCTTC,TRBJ2-1,NA,NA,TRBV10-3
CASKEGRSPSGANVLTF,TGTGCCAGCAAGGAGGGACGTTCACCCTCTGGGGCCAACGTCCTGACTTTC,TRBJ2-6,NA,NA,TRBV2
CATSDLIAGSHANEQFF,TGTGCCACCAGTGATTTGATCGCGGGAAGCCACGCCAATGAGCAGTTCTTC,TRBJ2-1,NA,NA,TRBV24-1
CASGMGRNYGYTF,TGTGCTAGTGGAATGGGCAGAAACTATGGCTACACCTTC,TRBJ1-2,NA,NA,TRBV12-5
CASSTRDRLYNSPLHF,TGTGCCAGCAGCACTCGTGACAGACTCTATAATTCACCCCTCCACTTT,TRBJ1-6,NA,NA,TRBV9
CASRKWVRGETQYF,TGTGCCAGCAGAAAGTGGGTTAGGGGGGAGACCCAGTACTTC,TRBJ2-5,NA,NA,TRBV6-5